Shown below are 27 T cell receptor beta chains from a single sample sequenced in a study of T cell repertoires in ileal Crohn's disease. Using immunoSEQ multiplex PCR, the repertoire was profiled, and TCRdb retains in-frame clones only, with some absent. The repertoire has 15,000 or so clones, roughly 91% of them found once; the top ten carry about 3.4%. Source material: ileal tissue. The receptor set was obtained from an adult with Crohn's disease.

This chain connects TRBV12-5 to TRBJ1-1; TRBD1 agrees at 10 bases. Germline V gene sequence: CDR1 LGHNT, CDR2 FRNRAP. The junction had 8 bases not matched to a gene; V was cut back by 1 base and J by 6 bases. The CDR3 has 16 residues. CDR3 residues: CASGLARRDRGSEAFF. The CDR3 DNA sequence: TGTGCTAGTGGTTTGGCCCGAAGGGACAGGGGCTCTGAAGCTTTCTTT.

This rearrangement joins TRBV2 to TRBJ2-1, with D maybe TRBD2 (7 bases). V was pared by 2 bases and J by 9 bases, with 20 bases between. CDR3 length equals 16 residues. Germline CDR1 reads SNHLY; CDR2 reads FYNNEI. For the CDR3, the DNA is TGTGCCAGCAGTGAAACTAGGCGAGGGGGGGTTCGTGAGCAGTTCTTC. It codes for CASSETRRGGVREQFF. Full variable domain (missing parts from reference TRBV2 and TRBJ2-1): EPEVTQTPSHQVTQMGQEVILRCVPISNHLYFYWYRQILGQKVEFLVSFYNNEISEKSEIFDDQFSVERPDGSNFTLKIRSTKLEDSAMYFCASSETRRGGVREQFFGPGTRLTVL.

The V gene is TRBV7-6, the J gene TRBJ2-3, with TRBD2 matching 10 bases. The CDR3 sequence is 17 residues long. Trimming at V came to 2 bases and at J to 3 bases, leaving 8 bases not matched to a gene. Per germline, CDR1 SGHVS and CDR2 FNYEAQ. CDR3: CASSLLERGGSTDTQYF. The CDR3 DNA follows: TGTGCCAGCAGCTTACTAGAGCGGGGGGGCTCTACAGATACGCAGTATTTT.

The CDR3 DNA follows: TGTGCCAGCAGCTCGCCTTTGGAGGGACGCGGGGAGCTGTTTTTT. The encoded protein is CASSSPLEGRGELFF. This chain joins TRBV7-9 and TRBJ2-2; the D gene is possibly TRBD2 (6 bases). Germline V CDR1 and CDR2: SEHNR, FQNEAQ (reference sequence). The CDR3 covers 15 residues. V was pared by 4 bases and J by 7 bases, with 16 bases between.

This chain connects TRBV2 to TRBJ2-5, with TRBD2 matching 8 bases. The CDR3 runs to 15 residues. The germline V gene has CDR1 SNHLY and CDR2 FYNNEI. The V segment lost 4 bases and the J segment 1 base; nucleotides outside the gene matches: 5. The CDR3 here is CASSGLTSGQETQYF. The DNA for the CDR3 is TGTGCCAGCAGTGGTTTAACTAGCGGCCAAGAGACCCAGTACTTC. Combining the CDR3 with reference TRBV2 and TRBJ2-5 gives the whole variable domain EPEVTQTPSHQVTQMGQEVILRCVPISNHLYFYWYRQILGQKVEFLVSFYNNEISEKSEIFDDQFSVERPDGSNFTLKIRSTKLEDSAMYFCASSGLTSGQETQYFGPGTRLLVL.

The chain employs TRBV5-5 and TRBJ2-3, with no clear D. Trimming left V 0 bases short and J 4 bases short, with 12 bases between. There are 15 residues in the CDR3. Germline V gene lookup returns CDR1 SGHKS and CDR2 YYEKEE (reference sequence). Written as DNA, the CDR3 is TGTGCCAGCAGCTTGGGCTTAACTTTCCCAGATACGCAGTATTTT. It encodes CASSLGLTFPDTQYF.

V and J are TRBV7-8 and TRBJ2-5; D may be TRBD1 (5 bases). The end of the DNA aligns better with TRBJ2-7, so the J call may be wrong. CDR1 and CDR2 from the germline V gene are SGHVS and FQNEAQ. This CDR3 spans 13 amino acids. The CDR3 is CASSSQRGYEQYF. In DNA, the CDR3 is TGTGCCAGCAGCTCCCAAAGGGGCTACGAGCAGTACTTC.

The chain is built from TRBV21-1 and TRBJ2-7; TRBD1, the table's D call, was not compared with the DNA. TRBV21-1 is assigned pseudogene status. This CDR3 is 15 amino acids long. For the CDR3, the DNA is TGTGCCAGCAGGCCTTCAGGGCAGGGCCCCCACGAGCAGTACTTC. Its protein product is CASRPSGQGPHEQYF.

This rearrangement joins TRBV5-6 to TRBJ1-6, with 7 bases identical to TRBD1. This CDR3 region has 14 residues. J gave up 9 bases and V 4 bases, and 7 bases lay outside the gene matches. CDR1 is SGHDT, CDR2 YYEEEE, per germline. CDR3 coding DNA: TGTGCCAGCAGCCGTGACAGGGCTATTTCACCCCTCCACTTT. This sequence encodes CASSRDRAISPLHF.

CDR3 nucleotide sequence: TGTGCCAGTAGCGATGGACAGGGCTATAGCTATGGCTACACCTTC. The encoded protein is CASSDGQGYSYGYTF. This chain connects TRBV19 to TRBJ1-2; 8 nucleotides line up with TRBD1. Germline CDR1 is LNHDA and CDR2 is SQIVND (reference sequence). Trimming cost V 6 bases and J 4 bases; bases outside gene matches: 10. The CDR3 is made up of 15 amino acids.

This chain connects TRBV9 to TRBJ2-3; 10 nucleotides match TRBD2. Germline values: CDR1 SGDLS, CDR2 YYNGEE. The CDR3 runs to 18 residues. Trimming at V came to 0 bases and at J to 6 bases, leaving 13 bases not matched to a gene. CDR3 coding DNA: TGTGCCAGCAGCGTAGGTAGCGGGGGGACCGCATCCTCCGATACGCAGTATTTT. Its protein is CASSVGSGGTASSDTQYF. The complete variable domain, with remaining parts taken from reference TRBV9 and TRBJ2-3, reads DSGVTQTPKHLITATGQRVTLRCSPRSGDLSVYWYQQSLDQGLQFLIQYYNGEERAKGNILERFSAQQFPDLHSELNLSSLELGDSALYFCASSVGSGGTASSDTQYFGPGTRLTVL.

The chain links TRBV27 to TRBJ2-7; the D gene is possibly TRBD2 (5 bases). This CDR3 is built from 14 residues. Germline loops: CDR1 MNHEY, CDR2 SMNVEV (reference sequence). V gave up 7 bases and J gave up 0 bases, with 13 bases separating them. The CDR3 sequence is CASKFSGSSYEQYF. In DNA form, the CDR3 reads TGTGCCAGCAAATTCTCTGGGAGCTCCTACGAGCAGTACTTC.

The rearrangement joins TRBV6-5 to TRBJ2-7, with 8 bases fitting TRBD2. V was clipped by 0 bases and J by 1 base; unmatched bases: 2. CDR3 length: 15 residues. CDR1 and CDR2 (germline): MNHEY, SVGAGI. The CDR3 nucleotides are TGTGCCAGCAGTTACTCGGCTAGCGGGTCCTACGAGCAGTACTTC. Encoded protein: CASSYSASGSYEQYF.

The gene calls are TRBV4-1 and TRBJ2-2, with D possibly being TRBD1 (6 bases). The CDR3 contains 13 residues. Germline CDR1 MGHRA, CDR2 YSYEKL. Deletions cut 4 bases from V and 6 bases from J, with 9 bases between. The chain's CDR3 is CASSLQGPGELFF. The CDR3 DNA is TGCGCCAGCAGCCTACAGGGACCCGGGGAGCTGTTTTTT.

The chain uses TRBV7-6 and TRBJ1-1, with TRBD1 identical over 7 bases. V trimming: 6 bases; J trimming: 1 base; junction bases outside the gene matches: 2. This CDR3 is built from 13 residues. Germline assignment: CDR1 SGHVS and CDR2 FNYEAQ. The CDR3 coding sequence is TGTGCCAGCAGTTCAGGGGGGAACACTGAAGCTTTCTTT. Its translation is CASSSGGNTEAFF.

The J gene is TRBJ2-1, the V gene TRBV2; weak D call: TRBD2 (6 bases). This CDR3 is 14 amino acids long. V lost 6 bases, J lost 1 base, and 10 bases lay in between. Germline V CDR1 and CDR2: SNHLY, FYNNEI. The CDR3 nucleotides are TGTGCCAGCAGGGTAGCGGTTTCCTACAATGAGCAGTTCTTC. This encodes CASRVAVSYNEQFF.

This clone has just a few counts. This chain uses TRBV6-1 with TRBJ2-7, with 8 bases fitting TRBD1. The CDR3 loop spans 14 amino acids. CDR1 is MNHNS, CDR2 SASEGT, per germline. V shed 9 bases and J 6 bases; nucleotides not matched to a gene: 13. CDR3 sequence: CASQGALGVTEQYF. CDR3 DNA: TGTGCCAGTCAGGGGGCGCTTGGGGTCACCGAGCAGTACTTC.

V is TRBV6-4 and J is TRBJ1-6; TRBD1 is a possible D gene (6 bases). The CDR3 is 16 residues long. V lost 9 bases and J 6 bases, leaving 21 bases between the germline ends. Germline CDR1 and CDR2: MRHNA and SNTAGT. Written as DNA, the CDR3 is TGTGCCAGGCCCTCTGGGGGCAGGCGACGTAATTCACCCCTCCACTTT. Amino acids: CARPSGGRRRNSPLHF.

J is TRBJ2-3 and V is TRBV7-3, with 12 bases matching TRBD2. J was trimmed by 3 bases and V by 6 bases; bases with no gene match: 4. CDR3 length equals 15 residues. Germline CDR1 is SGHTA and CDR2 is FQGTGA. DNA for the CDR3: TGTGCCAGCAGGCTGACTAGCGGGGGTACAGATACGCAGTATTTT. Residues: CASRLTSGGTDTQYF.

V usage is TRBV27 and J usage is TRBJ2-2; TRBD1 aligns across 9 bases. Germline trimming cut 5 bases from V and 4 bases from J; bases unmatched to any gene: 8. The CDR3 is made up of 16 amino acids. The germline V gene encodes CDR1 MNHEY and CDR2 SMNVEV (reference sequence). The CDR3 loop reads CASSLGTGHFTGELFF. In DNA, the CDR3 is TGTGCCAGCAGTCTGGGGACAGGGCACTTCACCGGGGAGCTGTTTTTT.

The V gene is TRBV5-1, the J gene TRBJ2-5; D gene unclear. The V gene's germline CDR1 is SGHRS and CDR2 YFSETQ. V dropped 0 bases and J dropped 5 bases, with 11 bases sitting between them. This CDR3 region has 14 residues. The CDR3 protein is CASSLAGGRETQYF. CDR3 DNA: TGCGCCAGCAGCTTGGCCGGTGGTCGCGAGACCCAGTACTTC.

The V and J genes are TRBV4-3 and TRBJ1-2; D is undetermined. The CDR3 runs 15 residues. The germline gives CDR1 LGHNA, CDR2 YSLEER. V lost 1 base and J lost 0, with 9 bases in between. This chain's CDR3 is CASSQGAASNYGYTF. The CDR3 region has the DNA TGCGCCAGCAGCCAAGGGGCTGCATCTAACTATGGCTACACCTTC.

V and J are TRBV29-1 and TRBJ2-3; 7 bases line up with TRBD2. Losses at the gene ends were 0 bases for V and 2 bases for J; bases not matched to a gene: 8. The CDR3 has 16 residues. CDR1 is SQVTM and CDR2 is ANQGSEA in the germline V gene. The CDR3 reads CSVEDAFGGTTDTQYF. DNA for the CDR3: TGCAGCGTTGAAGATGCTTTCGGGGGGACCACAGATACGCAGTATTTT.

The V call is TRBV2, the J call TRBJ1-2; tentative D call: TRBD1 (6 bases). The CDR3 is made up of 12 amino acids. Germline assignment: CDR1 SNHLY and CDR2 FYNNEI. Trimming removed 6 bases from V and 4 bases from J, with 9 bases in between. CDR3 protein: CASRPTGYGYTF. As DNA, the CDR3 is TGTGCCAGCAGGCCGACAGGCTATGGCTACACCTTC.

The V gene is TRBV7-9, the J gene TRBJ1-2; 7 bases align to TRBD1. Germline-derived CDR1 and CDR2 are SEHNR and FQNEAQ (reference sequence). Trimming at V came to 4 bases and at J to 6 bases, leaving 5 bases not matched to a gene. CDR3 length: 13 residues. CDR3 loop: CASSYSGGDGYTF. In DNA, the CDR3 is TGTGCCAGCAGCTACTCAGGGGGTGATGGCTACACCTTC. The entire variable domain, with the rest obtained from reference TRBV7-9 and TRBJ1-2, is as follows: DTGVSQNPRHKITKRGQNVTFRCDPISEHNRLYWYRQTLGQGPEFLTYFQNEAQLEKSRLLSDRFSAERPKGSFSTLEIQRTEQGDSAMYLCASSYSGGDGYTFGSGTRLTVV.

The chain is built from TRBV19 and TRBJ1-4; D may be TRBD1 (5 bases). Germline CDR1 reads LNHDA; CDR2 reads SQIVND (reference sequence). Trimming took off 6 bases at V and 7 bases at J, with 12 bases between the two ends. The CDR3 has 13 residues. CDR3 sequence reads: CASRARRGEKLFF. CDR3 bases: TGTGCCAGTAGGGCCAGGAGGGGTGAAAAACTGTTTTTT. Together with reference TRBV19 and TRBJ1-4, the CDR3 gives the full variable domain: DGGITQSPKYLFRKEGQNVTLSCEQNLNHDAMYWYRQDPGQGLRLIYYSQIVNDFQKGDIAEGYSVSREKKESFPLTVTSAQKNPTAFYLCASRARRGEKLFFGSGTQLSVL.

V gene TRBV9 combines with J gene TRBJ2-1; a possible D gene is TRBD2 (7 bases). Trimming took 3 bases from V and 6 from J, leaving 19 bases between them. In germline, CDR1 is SGDLS, CDR2 YYNGEE. The CDR3 runs to 16 residues. The CDR3 spells CASSASGGGARNEQFF. The CDR3 nucleotides read TGTGCCAGCAGCGCTAGTGGTGGGGGGGCCCGCAATGAGCAGTTCTTC.